This TCR beta chain was sequenced for a study of CD8+ T cells in alopecia areata. Across the whole study: Tofacitinib administration to treated patients was oral, at 5 to 10 mg twice daily. The study, taken as a whole, reports: The study found that many expanded lesional clones persisted in scalp and blood during tofacitinib. Between patients, shared TCR sequences were less clear than in mice. This was possibly due in part to HLA diversity in the patient population. Compared with normal scalp, lesional scalp had higher clonality and more expanded CD8+ clones.

This clone was seen a handful of times. Its matching antigen is unknown. The sample contains more than one DNA sequence encoding this CDR3. The V gene's germline CDR1 is GTSNPN and CDR2 SVGIG (reference sequence). V gave up 0 bases and J gave up 1 base, with 6 bases separating them. The CDR3 has 13 residues. Treatment reported: oral pan-JAK inhibitor, 5-10 mg twice daily. Sequencing templates came from extracted RNA that was reverse transcribed into cDNA. This table comes from immunoSEQ multiplex PCR, and its TCRdb copy is limited to in-frame clones, with some not included. Counted here are roughly 280,000 clones, 60% occurring once; the ten biggest clones make up roughly 0.93%.

The TCR sequence derives from a human donor with alopecia areata. The sequenced sample was CD4+ T cells sorted from blood, obtained around week 52, from a patient treated with tofacitinib. The V call is TRBV30, the J call TRBJ1-1; D is undetermined. The CDR3 is CAWSVRGNTEAFF. The CDR3 DNA reads TGTGCCTGGAGTGTACGGGGGAACACTGAAGCTTTCTTT.